The entry below gives a single TCR beta chain sequence along with its context. CD8+ and CD4+ T cells taken from blood had their TCR beta sequenced. It was healthy donors who served as the controls, matched for age and sex. Trimming left V 3 bases short and J 0 bases short, with 15 bases between. Germline V gene sequence: CDR1 MDHEN, CDR2 SYDVKM. This CDR3 has 16 residues. This sample is drawn from a study of CD8 T cells in Susac syndrome. When the RNA was reverse transcribed, random hexamers were used with an input of roughly 0.45 to 1 ug. Amplification of the TCR beta CDR3 was carried out by immunoSEQ multiplex PCR, which spanned a total of 54 Vbeta and 13 Jbeta segments. TCRdb processed the immunoSEQ multiplex PCR reads anew with MiXCR; each CDR3 protein has one entry. The table lists around 130,000 distinct CDR3 sequences, about 95% of them singletons.

The sequence was obtained from a human donor in good health. Sample: CD4+ T cells from PBMCs. The chain links TRBV28 to TRBJ2-7; D tentatively fits TRBD1 or TRBD2 (5 bases each). Here the CDR3 reads CASSLSLGESSYEQYF. DNA of the CDR3: TGTGCCAGCAGTTTGAGCTTAGGGGAGTCCTCCTACGAGCAGTACTTC.